Shown below are 9 T cell receptor beta chains from a single sample sequenced in a study of blood T cell repertoires in COVID-19. This table comes from immunoSEQ multiplex PCR, and its TCRdb copy is limited to in-frame clones, with some not included. This sample carries about 56,000 clones, 80% to 90% of them seen once, and the ten largest clones take more than 40%. Sequenced: peripheral blood. The receptors here all came from a woman aged 60-70 years with COVID-19, enrolled during active disease.

This rearrangement joins TRBV5-4 to TRBJ1-6; D not certain. The CDR3 spans 14 residues. The V end was cut by 0 bases, the J end by 6 bases, with 7 bases between. The germline V gene encodes CDR1 SGHNT and CDR2 YYREEE (reference sequence). CDR3 in DNA: TGTGCCAGCAGCTTGGACGGGGTTAATTCACCCCTCCACTTT. Protein: CASSLDGVNSPLHF.

The rearrangement links TRBV19 to TRBJ2-5, with D possibly TRBD1 on 5 matching bases. V was trimmed by 3 bases and J by 2 bases, leaving 22 bases between them. The CDR3 is 18 amino acids. Germline CDR1 LNHDA, CDR2 SQIVND (reference sequence). The CDR3 loop reads CASSIGLVTTREQETQYF. The DNA of the CDR3 is TGTGCCAGTAGTATCGGTCTGGTGACAACCAGGGAACAAGAGACCCAGTACTTC.

The chain carries TRBV19 and TRBJ1-1; the D is unclear. With 4 bases removed from V and 3 bases from J, the gap between germline ends came to 12 bases. CDR1 is LNHDA and CDR2 is SQIVND in the germline V gene (reference sequence). The CDR3 contains 14 residues. The CDR3, as DNA: TGTGCCAGTAGTAGAACAGACGTGGACACTGAAGCTTTCTTT. Amino acid sequence: CASSRTDVDTEAFF.

The rearrangement joins TRBV2 to TRBJ2-5; TRBD2 aligns across 11 bases. V was pared by 6 bases and J by 2 bases, with 8 bases of the junction left unmatched. Germline V gene sequence: CDR1 SNHLY, CDR2 FYNNEI. The CDR3 spans 16 residues. The CDR3, as DNA: TGTGCCAGCAGAAGCGGACTAGCGGGTGATCAAGAGACCCAGTACTTC. Its translation: CASRSGLAGDQETQYF.

This chain connects TRBV14 to TRBJ1-4, with unresolved D. This CDR3 is built from 14 residues. With 4 bases removed from V and 5 bases from J, the gap between germline ends came to 11 bases. Germline CDR1 and CDR2: SGHDN and FVKESK. Written as DNA, the CDR3 is TGTGCCAGCAGCCCTCGACACTCAAATGAAAAACTGTTTTTT. Translated: CASSPRHSNEKLFF.

This chain links TRBV10-3 with TRBJ1-4; no reliable D call. Trimming stripped 10 bases from V and 8 bases from J, with 20 bases between. CDR1 is ENHRY and CDR2 is SYGVKD in the germline V gene. This CDR3 spans 14 amino acids. CDR3: CATRPGDREEKLFF. CDR3 in DNA: TGTGCCACCCGGCCCGGGGATCGAGAGGAAAAACTGTTTTTT.

The chain has TRBV29-1 and TRBJ1-2, with 8 positions matching TRBD1. In germline, CDR1 is SQVTM, CDR2 ANQGSEA. V was pared by 7 bases and J by 5 bases, with 15 bases of the junction left unmatched. The CDR3 is 15 amino acids. CDR3 sequence (DNA): TGCAGCGCTCAAGGGAGCGAGGACAGGGTTTATGGCTACACCTTC. Protein product: CSAQGSEDRVYGYTF.

The genes are TRBV7-9 and TRBJ1-6, with 9 positions matching TRBD1. The J segment lost 8 bases and the V segment lost 1 base, leaving 3 bases of the junction unmatched. Germline CDR1 reads SEHNR; CDR2 reads FQNEAQ (reference sequence). The length of the CDR3 is 15 residues. Here the CDR3 DNA reads TGTGCCAGCAGCTTAGGGAGGACAGGGGATTCACCCCTCCACTTT. This codes for CASSLGRTGDSPLHF.

The genes are TRBV28 and TRBJ2-6, with TRBD1 as a possible D gene (5 bases). The CDR3 is 19 amino acids. Deletions cut 3 bases from V and 4 bases from J, with 22 bases between. Germline CDR1 is MDHEN and CDR2 is SYDVKM. The CDR3 DNA sequence: TGTGCCAGCAGTTTCGACCGGGCTACGGACATTGGAGGGGCCAACGTCCTGACTTTC. Its protein is CASSFDRATDIGGANVLTF. Using reference TRBV28 and TRBJ2-6 for the parts outside the CDR3, the full variable domain is DVKVTQSSRYLVKRTGEKVFLECVQDMDHENMFWYRQDPGLGLRLIYFSYDVKMKEKGDIPEGYSVSREKKERFSLILESASTNQTSMYLCASSFDRATDIGGANVLTFGAGSRLTVL.